This TCR beta chain stems from a study of blood T cell repertoires in COVID-19. Enrollees, about 18 to 95 years old, lived in roughly 24 US areas. In the original processing: Nucleated cell number was recorded as an estimate derived from reference gene primer amplification. The method was immunoSEQ multiplex PCR; TCRdb's version includes in-frame clones alone and lacks a portion of them. V and J calls and clone size are given by that table; D and trimming were obtained from the DNA. The sample lists 490,000 or so clones; roughly 90% were seen once. V lost 8 bases to trimming and J lost 10 bases; unmatched junction nucleotides: 5. The CDR3 contains 12 residues.

This TCR was sampled from a woman in her 40s who had recovered from COVID-19. The rearrangement joins TRBV12-3 or TRBV12-4 to TRBJ1-4; 9 bases line up with TRBD1. What was sequenced was PBMCs or T cells enriched from blood (not recorded which). The CDR3 coding sequence is TGTGCCAGCGGACAGGGGCCAGGAAAACTGTTTTTT. The encoded protein is CASGQGPGKLFF.